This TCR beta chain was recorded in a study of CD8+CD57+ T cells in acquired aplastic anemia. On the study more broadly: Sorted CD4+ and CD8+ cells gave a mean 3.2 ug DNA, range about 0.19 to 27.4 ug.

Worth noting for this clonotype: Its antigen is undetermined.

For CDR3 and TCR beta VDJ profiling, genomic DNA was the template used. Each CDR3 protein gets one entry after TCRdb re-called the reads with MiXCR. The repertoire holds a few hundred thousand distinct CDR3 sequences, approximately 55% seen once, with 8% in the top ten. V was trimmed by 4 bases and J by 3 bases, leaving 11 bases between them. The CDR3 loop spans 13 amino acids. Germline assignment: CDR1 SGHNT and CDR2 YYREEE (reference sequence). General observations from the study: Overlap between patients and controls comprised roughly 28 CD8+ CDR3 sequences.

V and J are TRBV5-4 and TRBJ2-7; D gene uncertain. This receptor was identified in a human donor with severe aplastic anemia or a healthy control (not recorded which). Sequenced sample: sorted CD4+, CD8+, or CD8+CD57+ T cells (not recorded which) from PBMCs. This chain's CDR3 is CASSAGPSYEQYF. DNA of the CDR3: TGTGCCAGCAGCGCTGGGCCCAGCTACGAGCAGTACTTC.